This T cell receptor (beta chain) stems from a study of cytomegalovirus exposure and HLA in healthy donors. Study-wide findings and caveats: The study flagged about 150 TCR beta chains as cytomegalovirus-associated. Available immune exposure information was restricted to CMV serostatus only. It was reportedly the case that the classifier diagnosed cytomegalovirus status with high specificity and sensitivity.

As to this clone: What it binds is unknown.

The PCR was carried out with 60 Vbeta primers and 13 Jbeta primers. Per the original data handling: Tens of millions of unique TCR beta chains, roughly 11 million of them shared, were counted by a later analysis. The method was immunoSEQ multiplex PCR; TCRdb's version includes in-frame clones alone and lacks a portion of them. D and trimming were read from the DNA, whereas the V and J calls and clone size are those reported in that table. This table has 45,000 to 70,000 clones, 70% to 85% appearing once. Trimming cost V 11 bases and J 5 bases, with 13 bases left between them. This CDR3 comprises 11 residues. Germline assignment: CDR1 SEHNR and CDR2 FQNEAQ (reference sequence).

The sequence was obtained from a man between 50 and 59 years old in good health and CMV-seronegative. V and J are TRBV7-9 and TRBJ2-7; D may be TRBD2 (7 bases). Sequencing was done on a sample of PBMCs. CDR3 in amino acids: CASRGGDEQYF. CDR3 DNA sequence: TGTGCCTCCAGAGGGGGGGACGAGCAGTACTTC.